Each of the 29 T cell receptor beta chains below was sequenced from the same sample in a study of shared clonotypes between healthy human individuals (dated by TCRdb to 2018 to 2020). Receptors were amplified or captured by the immunoSEQ multiplex PCR assay. Entries here come from immuneACCESS through TCRdb and include only in-frame sequences with V and J called. Some clones fail to appear in such tables; in the studies checked, an unresolved V gene covers under half of the shortfall, and the cause of the remainder is unknown. The sample profile shows 1 million to 1.3 million clones; approximately 80% of them were found once. The top ten constitute under 0.8% of the sample. Sequencing used memory CD4+ T cells from PBMCs. Taken with the paper, the label for cell subset or site translates to: CD45RA-negative fraction. These receptors all stem from a man aged 18-30 years in good health. Some clones in this sample may be carry-over from other donors' samples.

The rearrangement joins TRBV4-1 to TRBJ2-7; 7 bases align to TRBD2. Germline lookup yields CDR1 MGHRA and CDR2 YSYEKL. V shed 1 base and J 3 bases; nucleotides not matched to a gene: 3. This CDR3 comprises 14 residues. The DNA of the CDR3 is TGCGCCAGCAGCCAAGGAGCGGGACTCTACGAGCAGTACTTC. It codes for CASSQGAGLYEQYF.

The rearrangement uses TRBV5-6 and TRBJ1-1; D not resolved. The CDR3 loop spans 14 amino acids. The V gene's germline CDR1 is SGHDT and CDR2 YYEEEE. Trimming cost V 0 bases and J 8 bases, with 14 bases left between them. CDR3 bases: TGTGCCAGCAGCTTGGGGCAAGGATACGGGGAAGCTTTCTTT. Translation gives CASSLGQGYGEAFF.

V usage is TRBV19 and J usage is TRBJ2-1, with TRBD2 identical over 12 bases. Germline V gene sequence: CDR1 LNHDA, CDR2 SQIVND (reference sequence). The CDR3 totals 20 residues. V was pared by 5 bases and J by 1 base, with 15 bases of the junction left unmatched. The CDR3 DNA follows: TGTGCCAGTAGTCCACGACTAGCGGGAGTCTTAGAGGTTTCCTACAATGAGCAGTTCTTC. Encoded protein: CASSPRLAGVLEVSYNEQFF. The full variable domain, its missing parts supplied by reference TRBV19 and TRBJ2-1, is DGGITQSPKYLFRKEGQNVTLSCEQNLNHDAMYWYRQDPGQGLRLIYYSQIVNDFQKGDIAEGYSVSREKKESFPLTVTSAQKNPTAFYLCASSPRLAGVLEVSYNEQFFGPGTRLTVL.

The chain has TRBV7-3 and TRBJ2-1, with D perhaps being TRBD1 or TRBD2 (5 bases each). The V gene lost 2 bases and the J gene lost 8 bases, with 19 bases spanning the gap. The CDR3 is made up of 16 amino acids. Germline CDR1 and CDR2: SGHTA and FQGTGA. The CDR3 here is CASSLLGPHSSYEQFF. DNA of the CDR3: TGTGCCAGCAGCTTATTGGGACCCCACAGTTCTTATGAGCAGTTCTTC.

The chain joins TRBV7-8 to TRBJ2-2; D not certain. The CDR3 loop spans 12 amino acids. The germline V gene has CDR1 SGHVS and CDR2 FQNEAQ. The V end was cut by 5 bases, the J end by 3 bases, with 4 bases between. The CDR3 spells CASSRYTGELFF. As DNA, the CDR3 is TGTGCCAGCAGCCGGTACACCGGGGAGCTGTTTTTT.

This sequence joins TRBV18 and TRBJ2-3, with 11 bases lining up with TRBD2. V was clipped by 6 bases and J by 2 bases; unmatched bases: 10. Germline CDR1 KGHSH, CDR2 LQKENI. The CDR3 spans 17 residues. The DNA of the CDR3 is TGTGCCAGCTCTCCAGGGACTAGCGGATTCTTCACAGATACGCAGTATTTT. Amino acid sequence: CASSPGTSGFFTDTQYF.

V and J are TRBV5-8 and TRBJ1-1; tentative D call: TRBD1 (6 bases). The CDR3 covers 17 residues. The V end was cut by 4 bases, the J end by 1 base, with 20 bases between. CDR1 is SGHTS, CDR2 YDEGEE, per germline. This CDR3 is CASSTLWGPLGNTEAFF. The CDR3 DNA reads as TGTGCCAGCAGCACCCTTTGGGGGCCACTGGGGAACACTGAAGCTTTCTTT.

This chain uses TRBV5-5 with TRBJ1-1; possibly TRBD1 for D (5 bases). The V and J ends lost 0 bases and 4 bases respectively, with 22 bases between them. Germline loops: CDR1 SGHKS, CDR2 YYEKEE (reference sequence). This CDR3 comprises 18 residues. The CDR3 nucleotides read TGTGCCAGCAGCTTGGTGTTGTGGCAGGGTCAACGCCTCACTGAAGCTTTCTTT. This encodes CASSLVLWQGQRLTEAFF.

This chain uses TRBV19 with TRBJ2-7; D could derive from TRBD1 or TRBD2 (6 bases each). The germline V gene has CDR1 LNHDA and CDR2 SQIVND (reference sequence). Trimming shortened V by 5 bases and J by 5 bases, and 25 bases separated the two germline ends. The CDR3 sequence is 17 residues long. The CDR3 is CASSLARRGTGRHEQYF. CDR3 sequence (DNA): TGTGCCAGTAGTCTCGCTCGACGGGGAACAGGGAGGCACGAGCAGTACTTC.

The V and J genes are TRBV28 and TRBJ1-2; D gene uncertain. V lost 3 bases, J lost 7 bases, and 9 bases lay in between. Germline CDR1 reads MDHEN; CDR2 reads SYDVKM. The CDR3 is 12 residues long. In nucleotides, the CDR3 is TGTGCCAGCAGTTTGACAAGGGTTGGCTACACCTTC. It codes for CASSLTRVGYTF.

The chain employs TRBV7-9 and TRBJ2-1; 9 nucleotides match TRBD2. The CDR3 consists of 19 residues. Germline lookup yields CDR1 SEHNR and CDR2 FQNEAQ (reference sequence). V dropped 6 bases and J dropped 5; count of bases not matched to a gene: 20. CDR3 amino acids: CASSPTSFSGTSTHNEQFF. The CDR3 nucleotides are TGTGCCAGCAGTCCCACCTCCTTTTCCGGGACTAGCACCCACAATGAGCAGTTCTTC.

The chain recombines TRBV11-1 with TRBJ2-3; the match to TRBD1 covers 8 bases. The J segment lost 2 bases and the V segment lost 5 bases, leaving 6 bases of the junction unmatched. The CDR3 loop spans 15 amino acids. Germline loops: CDR1 SGHAT, CDR2 FQDESV (reference sequence). The CDR3 reads CASSQLGQDTDTQYF. The DNA for the CDR3 is TGTGCCAGCAGCCAACTGGGACAGGACACAGATACGCAGTATTTT.

Here the CDR3 DNA reads TGTGCCAGCTCACCACTTACGGGACAGGGGTACGAGCAGTACTTC. Protein product: CASSPLTGQGYEQYF. The chain links TRBV18 to TRBJ2-7; 10 bases map to TRBD1. The CDR3 length is 15 residues. J was trimmed by 4 bases and V by 1 base; bases with no gene match: 4. Germline assignment: CDR1 KGHSH and CDR2 LQKENI.

The sample holds one count of this clone. The chain couples TRBV18 to TRBJ1-4; D gene ambiguous. The CDR3 consists of 13 residues. V lost 3 bases and J lost 7, with 9 bases in between. Germline CDR1 and CDR2: KGHSH and LQKENI. CDR3 amino acids: CASSPSPLEKLFF. The CDR3 DNA reads TGTGCCAGCTCACCGTCACCTCTTGAAAAACTGTTTTTT.

This clone was counted between two and nine times. DNA of the CDR3: TGTGCCAACCGACAGGGCCCTCTGAACACTGAAGCTTTCTTT. This gives the protein CANRQGPLNTEAFF. This chain links TRBV10-3 with TRBJ1-1; 7 bases fit TRBD1. Looked up from germline, CDR1 is ENHRY and CDR2 is SYGVKD. V was clipped by 10 bases and J by 0 bases; unmatched bases: 8. The CDR3 loop spans 14 amino acids.

This clone was observed a single time. The rearrangement uses TRBV5-1 and TRBJ1-1; D is unclear. CDR3 length equals 15 residues. Germline CDR1 SGHRS, CDR2 YFSETQ. V lost 0 bases and J 1 base, leaving 10 bases between the germline ends. CDR3 residues: CASSLEASPNTEAFF. The CDR3 DNA reads as TGCGCCAGCAGCTTGGAGGCCTCTCCGAACACTGAAGCTTTCTTT.

The chain combines TRBV25-1 with TRBJ2-1; 7 bases line up with TRBD1. The germline V gene has CDR1 MGHDK and CDR2 SYGVNS. The CDR3 contains 16 residues. Unmatched junction bases numbered 14, after V lost 3 bases and J lost 9 bases. The CDR3 sequence: CASSELGTEDVGEQFF. CDR3 coding DNA: TGTGCCAGCAGTGAGCTCGGGACAGAAGATGTTGGTGAGCAGTTCTTC.

The chain joins TRBV5-1 to TRBJ1-5; tentatively, D is TRBD1 (6 bases). The V end was cut by 5 bases, the J end by 7 bases, with 16 bases between. Per germline, CDR1 SGHRS and CDR2 YFSETQ. The CDR3 contains 14 residues. The CDR3 coding sequence is TGCGCCAGCAGTCCCGACGGAGGGGGACAGCCCCAGCATTTT. Translation gives CASSPDGGGQPQHF.

The chain employs TRBV5-6 and TRBJ2-7; 10 bases fit TRBD1. Trimming removed 4 bases from V and 7 bases from J; junction bases left unmatched: 11. Germline-derived CDR1 and CDR2 are SGHDT and YYEEEE. The CDR3 totals 15 residues. CDR3 amino acids: CASSKRDRGRWEQYF. CDR3 coding DNA: TGTGCCAGCAGCAAACGGGACAGGGGAAGGTGGGAGCAGTACTTC.

This clone was found a few times. This rearrangement joins TRBV9 to TRBJ2-2; 8 bases map to TRBD2. The V and J ends lost 3 bases and 7 bases, in that order; junction bases with no gene match: 8. The CDR3 spans 15 residues. Germline V gene sequence: CDR1 SGDLS, CDR2 YYNGEE. The CDR3 reads CASSERSGIGGELFF. CDR3 nucleotides: TGTGCCAGCAGCGAACGTAGCGGGATTGGCGGGGAGCTGTTTTTT.

This chain joins TRBV30 and TRBJ2-7, with D tentatively TRBD1 (6 bases). Germline V CDR1 and CDR2: GTSNPN, SVGIG (reference sequence). Deletions cut 5 bases from V and 0 bases from J, with 11 bases between. The CDR3 has 13 amino acids. The DNA of the CDR3 is TGTGCCTGGCTGGGGGCCTCCTCCTACGAGCAGTACTTC. Its translation is CAWLGASSYEQYF.

CDR3 nucleotide sequence: TGCGCCAGCAGCTCCCCCGGGGCGAGCTCCTACAATGAGCAGTTCTTC. Amino acid sequence: CASSSPGASSYNEQFF. The chain carries TRBV5-1 and TRBJ2-1; D possibly uses TRBD1 or TRBD2 (5 bases each). The CDR3 is 16 amino acids. V lost 3 bases and J lost 0, with 13 bases in between. Germline V gene sequence: CDR1 SGHRS, CDR2 YFSETQ.

The chain links TRBV18 to TRBJ1-1; tentative D call: TRBD1 (6 bases). Trimming shortened V by 4 bases and J by 0 bases, and 9 bases separated the two germline ends. CDR1 is KGHSH, CDR2 LQKENI, per germline. The CDR3 has 14 residues. The CDR3 here is CASSRTDMNTEAFF. As DNA, the CDR3 is TGTGCCAGCTCACGGACAGATATGAACACTGAAGCTTTCTTT.

This chain uses TRBV7-2 with TRBJ2-3; the D is unclear. Germline CDR1 is SGHTA and CDR2 is FQGNSA. This CDR3 comprises 12 residues. V lost 4 bases to trimming and J lost 14 bases, with 16 bases between them. As DNA, the CDR3 is TGTGCCAGCAGCTCTCCGCCTCAGCCGCTGTATTTT. It is translated as CASSSPPQPLYF.

The CDR3 DNA is TGTGCCAGCAACGCGATACAGGGTTCCGAGCAGTACTTC. It specifies CASNAIQGSEQYF. The V call is TRBV5-6, the J call TRBJ2-7, with D maybe TRBD1 (6 bases). Germline values: CDR1 SGHDT, CDR2 YYEEEE. The CDR3 sequence is 13 residues long. Between the trimmed V and J ends, which lost 6 bases and 6 bases, there was a span of 16 bases.

This chain links TRBV28 with TRBJ2-3, with D unclear. Trimming shortened V by 5 bases and J by 4 bases, and 7 bases separated the two germline ends. The CDR3 loop spans 12 amino acids. In germline, CDR1 is MDHEN, CDR2 SYDVKM. CDR3 region: CASSLDSDTQYF. The DNA of the CDR3 is TGTGCCAGCAGTCTTGACTCAGATACGCAGTATTTT.

This rearrangement joins TRBV5-1 to TRBJ2-7; possible D gene TRBD2, 5 bases. The CDR3 is 15 residues long. Germline V CDR1 and CDR2: SGHRS, YFSETQ. The V and J ends lost 2 bases and 1 base respectively, with 13 bases between them. The CDR3 nucleotides read TGCGCCAGCAGCTTACAAACGGGGTTATCCTACGAGCAGTACTTC. It specifies CASSLQTGLSYEQYF.

This chain links TRBV11-2 with TRBJ1-1; unclear D gene. The CDR3 consists of 14 residues. CDR1 SGHAT and CDR2 FQNNGV come from the germline V gene. Trimming removed 2 bases from V and 3 bases from J, with 10 bases in between. The CDR3 DNA is TGTGCCAGCAGCTTACGATCCGCGGACACTGAAGCTTTCTTT. This translates into CASSLRSADTEAFF.

The genes are TRBV2 and TRBJ2-3; TRBD1 aligns across 8 bases. The V gene end was trimmed by 3 bases and the J gene end by 2 bases; junction bases not matched to a gene: 4. Germline CDR1 SNHLY, CDR2 FYNNEI. This CDR3 contains 15 residues. CDR3 sequence (DNA): TGTGCCAGCAGTGATAGGACAGGGAACACAGATACGCAGTATTTT. Amino acids: CASSDRTGNTDTQYF.